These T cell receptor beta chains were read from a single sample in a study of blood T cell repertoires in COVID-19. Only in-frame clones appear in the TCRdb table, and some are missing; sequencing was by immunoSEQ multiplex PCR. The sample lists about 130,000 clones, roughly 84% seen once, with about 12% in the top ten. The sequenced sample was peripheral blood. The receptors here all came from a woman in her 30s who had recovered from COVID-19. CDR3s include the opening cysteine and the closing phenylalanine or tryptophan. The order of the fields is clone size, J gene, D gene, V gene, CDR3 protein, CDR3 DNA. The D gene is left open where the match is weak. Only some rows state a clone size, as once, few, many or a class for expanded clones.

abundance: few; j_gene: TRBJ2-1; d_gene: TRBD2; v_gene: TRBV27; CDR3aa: CASSLTGGGYNEQFF; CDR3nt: TGTGCCAGCAGTTTAACGGGAGGTGGATACAATGAGCAGTTCTTC
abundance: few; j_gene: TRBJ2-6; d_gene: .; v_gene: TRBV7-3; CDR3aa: CASSPRSGPSVSGANVLTF; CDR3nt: TGTGCCAGCAGCCCCCGGAGCGGGCCTTCCGTCTCTGGGGCCAACGTCCTGACTTTC
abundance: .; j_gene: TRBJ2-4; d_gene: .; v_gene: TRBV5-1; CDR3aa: CASSSSRDSLSGNIQYF; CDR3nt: TGCGCCAGCAGCAGCTCCCGGGACTCCTTATCTGGGAACATTCAGTACTTC
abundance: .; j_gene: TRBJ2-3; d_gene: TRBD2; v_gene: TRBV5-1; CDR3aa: CASRAGVRISTDTQYF; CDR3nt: TGCGCCAGCCGCGCGGGAGTAAGAATAAGCACAGATACGCAGTATTTT
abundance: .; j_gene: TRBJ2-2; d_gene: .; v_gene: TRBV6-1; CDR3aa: CASPRTAGGELFF; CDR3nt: TGTGCCAGCCCACGGACAGCCGGCGGGGAGCTGTTTTTT
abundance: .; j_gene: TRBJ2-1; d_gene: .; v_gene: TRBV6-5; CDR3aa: CASRLDGYNEQFF; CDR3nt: TGTGCCAGCAGACTAGACGGATACAATGAGCAGTTCTTC
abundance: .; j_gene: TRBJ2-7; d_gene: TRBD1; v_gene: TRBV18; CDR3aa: CASSPDRGRGEQYF; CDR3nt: TGTGCCAGCTCACCGGACAGGGGGCGTGGGGAGCAGTACTTC
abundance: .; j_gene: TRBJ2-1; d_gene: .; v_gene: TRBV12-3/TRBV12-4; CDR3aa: CASSRGYEQFF; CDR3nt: TGTGCCAGCAGTCGGGGGTATGAGCAGTTCTTC
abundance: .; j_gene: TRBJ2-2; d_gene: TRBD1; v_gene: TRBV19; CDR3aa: CASRPGQGAGTGELFF; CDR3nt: TGTGCCAGTAGGCCGGGACAGGGGGCCGGCACCGGGGAGCTGTTTTTT
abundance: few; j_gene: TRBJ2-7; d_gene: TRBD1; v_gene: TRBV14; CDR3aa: CASSPRDRNYEQYF; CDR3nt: TGTGCCAGCAGCCCTCGGGACAGGAACTACGAGCAGTACTTC
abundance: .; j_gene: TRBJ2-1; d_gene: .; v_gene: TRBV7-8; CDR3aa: CASSLLGGNSYNEQFF; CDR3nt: TGTGCCAGCAGCTTATTGGGGGGTAACTCCTACAATGAGCAGTTCTTC
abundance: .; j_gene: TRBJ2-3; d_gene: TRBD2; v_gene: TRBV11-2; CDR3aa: CASSPWTSGASTDTQYF; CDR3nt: TGTGCCAGCAGCCCATGGACTAGCGGGGCCAGCACAGATACGCAGTATTTT
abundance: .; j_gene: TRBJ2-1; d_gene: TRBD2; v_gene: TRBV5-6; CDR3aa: CASSSLAGDYNEQFF; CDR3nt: TGTGCCAGCAGCTCGCTAGCGGGGGACTACAATGAGCAGTTCTTC
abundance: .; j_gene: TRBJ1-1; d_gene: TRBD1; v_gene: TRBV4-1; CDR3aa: CASSAGGVYTEAFF; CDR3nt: TGCGCCAGCAGCGCAGGGGGCGTGTACACTGAAGCTTTCTTT
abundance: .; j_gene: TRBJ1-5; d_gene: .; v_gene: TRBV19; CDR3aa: CASTSYSNQPQHF; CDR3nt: TGTGCCAGTACGTCCTATAGCAATCAGCCCCAGCATTTT
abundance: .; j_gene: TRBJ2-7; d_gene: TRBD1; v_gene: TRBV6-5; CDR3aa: CASSHRGSYEQYF; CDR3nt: TGTGCCAGCAGCCACAGGGGATCCTACGAGCAGTACTTC
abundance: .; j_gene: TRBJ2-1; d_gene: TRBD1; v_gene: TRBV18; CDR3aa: CASSPRDRAGNEQFF; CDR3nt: TGTGCCAGCTCACCCCGGGACAGGGCGGGCAATGAGCAGTTCTTC
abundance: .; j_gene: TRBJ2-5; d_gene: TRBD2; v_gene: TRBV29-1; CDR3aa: CSARLAPETQYF; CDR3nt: TGCAGCGCCAGACTAGCGCCGGAGACCCAGTACTTC
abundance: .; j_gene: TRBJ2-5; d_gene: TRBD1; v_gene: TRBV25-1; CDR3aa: CASRKGTGLAQETQYF; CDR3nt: TGTGCCAGCAGAAAGGGGACAGGGTTGGCCCAAGAGACCCAGTACTTC
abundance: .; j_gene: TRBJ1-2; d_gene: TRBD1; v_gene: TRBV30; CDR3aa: CAWSQGGGYGYTF; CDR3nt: TGTGCCTGGAGTCAGGGGGGCGGATATGGCTACACCTTC
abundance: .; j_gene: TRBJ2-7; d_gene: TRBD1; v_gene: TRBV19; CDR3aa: CASTPDRASYEQYF; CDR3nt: TGTGCCAGTACTCCGGACAGGGCCTCCTACGAGCAGTACTTC
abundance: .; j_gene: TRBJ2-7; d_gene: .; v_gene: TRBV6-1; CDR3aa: CASSAHWVSGEDEQYF; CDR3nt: TGTGCCAGCAGTGCCCATTGGGTATCGGGAGAAGATGAGCAGTACTTC
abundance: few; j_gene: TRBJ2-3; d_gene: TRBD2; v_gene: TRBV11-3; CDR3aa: CASSLGTSGGRGTDTQYF; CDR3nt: TGTGCCAGCAGCTTAGGCACTAGCGGGGGCCGGGGCACAGATACGCAGTATTTT
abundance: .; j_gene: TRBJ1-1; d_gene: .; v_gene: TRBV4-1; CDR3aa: CASSEYRAPEAFF; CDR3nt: TGCGCCAGCAGCGAATACAGGGCCCCTGAAGCTTTCTTT
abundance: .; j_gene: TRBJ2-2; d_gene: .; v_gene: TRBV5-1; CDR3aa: CASSSGSVSTGELFF; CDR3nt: TGCGCCAGCAGCTCCGGCAGCGTGAGCACCGGGGAGCTGTTTTTT
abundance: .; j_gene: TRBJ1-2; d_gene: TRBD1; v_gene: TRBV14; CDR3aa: CASSLDRDYGYTF; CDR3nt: TGTGCCAGCAGCCTGGACAGGGACTATGGCTACACCTTC
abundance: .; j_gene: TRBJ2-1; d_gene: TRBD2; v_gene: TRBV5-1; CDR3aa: CASSPGGGPPYNEQFF; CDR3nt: TGCGCCAGCAGCCCGGGAGGGGGGCCTCCATACAATGAGCAGTTCTTC
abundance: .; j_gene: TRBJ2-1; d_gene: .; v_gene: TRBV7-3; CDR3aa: CASSPQGGSYEQFF; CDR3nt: TGTGCCAGCAGCCCACAGGGGGGGTCGTATGAGCAGTTCTTC
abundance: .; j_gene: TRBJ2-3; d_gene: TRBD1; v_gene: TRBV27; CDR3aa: CASMRGGYYTDTQYF; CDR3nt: TGTGCCAGCATGCGAGGGGGCTATTACACAGATACGCAGTATTTT
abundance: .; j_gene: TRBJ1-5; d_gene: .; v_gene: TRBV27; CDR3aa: CASSLSDASGQPQHF; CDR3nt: TGTGCCAGCAGTTTATCGGACGCCTCGGGGCAGCCCCAGCATTTT
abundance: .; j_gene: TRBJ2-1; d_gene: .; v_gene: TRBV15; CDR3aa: CATSSLTGTREYNEQFF; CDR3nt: TGTGCCACCAGCAGCCTGACGGGAACAAGAGAATACAATGAGCAGTTCTTC
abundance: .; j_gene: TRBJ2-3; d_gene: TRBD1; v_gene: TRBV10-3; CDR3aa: CAISEGTGVFDTQYF; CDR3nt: TGTGCCATCAGTGAGGGGACAGGGGTTTTTGATACGCAGTATTTT
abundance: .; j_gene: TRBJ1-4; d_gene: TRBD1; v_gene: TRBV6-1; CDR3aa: CASSETGARGEKLFF; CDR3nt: TGTGCCAGCAGTGAGACAGGGGCCCGGGGTGAAAAACTGTTTTTT
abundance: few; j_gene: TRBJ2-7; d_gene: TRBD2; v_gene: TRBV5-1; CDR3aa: CASSPGLVPAYEQYF; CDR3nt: TGCGCCAGCAGCCCGGGACTAGTACCCGCCTACGAGCAGTACTTC